This TCR beta chain is from a study of cytomegalovirus exposure and HLA in healthy donors. Points from the study as a whole: A later analysis appeared to link common viral pathogens to several of the most significant clusters. Some V segments (TRBV6-2 and TRBV6-3 among them) were excluded as indistinguishable.

Per germline, CDR1 SGHRS and CDR2 YFSETQ. The CDR3 runs to 15 residues. Trimming removed 4 bases at V and 1 base at J, with 14 bases between. The primer mix had 60 Vbeta and 13 Jbeta primers. The method was immunoSEQ multiplex PCR; TCRdb's version includes in-frame clones alone and lacks a portion of them. The sample lists 100,000 to 150,000 clones; around three quarters were seen once. As regards this clone: Its specificity is unknown.

The genes are TRBV5-1 and TRBJ1-1; D gene ambiguous. The source material was PBMCs. This sequence originates from a man between 25 and 39 years old in good health and CMV-seropositive. CDR3 sequence (DNA): TGCGCCAGCAGCCCCTCGGACTTTTCGAACACTGAAGCTTTCTTT. It specifies CASSPSDFSNTEAFF.